Below, one T cell receptor beta chain is given with its context. Antigen specificity is unknown. The source of the sample is a study of T cell responses to AZD1222 COVID-19 vaccine. Study results and caveats: Females made up more of the donors, who were largely white British, and clonal diversity may have come out too low. Spike was spanned by vaccine-associated CD4 TCRs, with dominance at 160-218 and 743-854. Every sample of the repertoires postdated the peak T cell response. Recipients of two AZD1222 doses showed rising Spike-specific TCR breadth and depth.

The CDR3 consists of 11 residues. Trimming removed 5 bases from V and 8 bases from J, with 9 bases in between. Germline V CDR1 and CDR2: SEHNR, FQNEAQ (reference sequence). Sequencing used immunoSEQ multiplex PCR; TCRdb keeps in-frame clones, though not all of them. The profile shows around 160,000 clones, roughly four fifths of them singletons. This chain joins TRBV7-9 and TRBJ1-1; D gene unclear. The input for sequencing was peripheral blood, taken on day 0 of MenACWY control vaccination. The receptor's source is an adult in good health. DNA of the CDR3: TGTGCCAGCAGCCCCACGGTGGAAGCTTTCTTT. Translation: CASSPTVEAFF.